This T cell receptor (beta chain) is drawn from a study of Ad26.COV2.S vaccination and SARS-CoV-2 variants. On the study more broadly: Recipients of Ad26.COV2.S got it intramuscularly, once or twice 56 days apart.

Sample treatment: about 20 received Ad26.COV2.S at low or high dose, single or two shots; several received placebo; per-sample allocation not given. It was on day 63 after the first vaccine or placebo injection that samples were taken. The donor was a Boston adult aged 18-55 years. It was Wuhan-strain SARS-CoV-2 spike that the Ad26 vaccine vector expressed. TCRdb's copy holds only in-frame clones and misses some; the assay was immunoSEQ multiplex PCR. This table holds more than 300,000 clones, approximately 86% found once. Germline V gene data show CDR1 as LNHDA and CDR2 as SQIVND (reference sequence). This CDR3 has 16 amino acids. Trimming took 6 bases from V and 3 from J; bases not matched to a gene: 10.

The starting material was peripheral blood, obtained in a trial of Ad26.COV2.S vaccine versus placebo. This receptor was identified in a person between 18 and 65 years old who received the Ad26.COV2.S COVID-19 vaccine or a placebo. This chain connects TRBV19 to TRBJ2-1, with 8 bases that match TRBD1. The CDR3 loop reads CASSEDRAAYYNEQFF. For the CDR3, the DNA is TGTGCCAGTAGCGAGGACAGGGCCGCTTACTACAATGAGCAGTTCTTC.